The 20 T cell receptor beta chains below come from one sample, sequenced in a study of blood T cells in healthy people across ages. PCR was performed a second time for roughly 7 to 11 cycles using a sample-barcoded 5' primer and a J-beta primer mix. Each CDR3 protein is one row after TCRdb ran MiXCR on the 5' RACE reads. The sample consists of approximately 1.5 million distinct CDR3 sequences, under 55% of them appearing once. Sequencing input: blood. Source of these receptors: a woman aged 18-29 years in good health.

V gene TRBV12-3 or TRBV12-4 combines with J gene TRBJ1-3; D gene unclear. The CDR3 is made up of 12 amino acids. The V end was cut by 7 bases, the J end by 3 bases, with 7 bases between. The CDR3 DNA follows: TGTGCCAGCACTACAAGTGGAAACACCATATATTTT. Amino acid sequence: CASTTSGNTIYF.

Concerning this clonotype itself: At one of its ends the junction is not consistent with the germline gene, which may arise from a read error. The chain couples TRBV4-3 to TRBJ2-6, with D uncertain. Looked up from germline, CDR1 is LGHNA and CDR2 is YSLEER. The CDR3 length is 19 residues. The CDR3 coding sequence is TGCGCCAGTAGCCAAGCCTCGGCGTCACTCGGCTCTGGGGCCAACGTCCTGACTTTC. Translated: CASSQASASLGSGANVLTF.

This clonotype was seen many times. The rearrangement links TRBV4-3 to TRBJ1-2; the D is unclear. The CDR3 contains 15 residues. V was trimmed by 1 base and J by 4 bases, leaving 13 bases between them. CDR1 is LGHNA and CDR2 is YSLEER in the germline V gene. Written as DNA, the CDR3 is TGCGCCAGCAGCCAAGTTCGAGATTCTCTCTATGGCTACACCTTC. As protein: CASSQVRDSLYGYTF.

The chain carries TRBV5-6 and TRBJ1-2, with 10 bases matching TRBD1. Unmatched junction bases numbered 5, after V lost 6 bases and J lost 6 bases. Germline CDR1 is SGHDT and CDR2 is YYEEEE. The CDR3 runs 13 residues. CDR3: CASIGQGVHGYTF. The CDR3 DNA reads TGTGCCAGCATCGGACAGGGGGTTCATGGCTACACCTTC.

This rearrangement joins TRBV7-9 to TRBJ2-3; no reliable D call. Germline V CDR1 and CDR2: SEHNR, FQNEAQ (reference sequence). Deletions cut 6 bases from V and 7 bases from J, with 20 bases between. The CDR3 extends over 15 amino acids. CDR3 sequence: CASSFFEPRLNTQYF. As DNA, the CDR3 is TGTGCCAGCAGTTTCTTTGAGCCGCGTTTGAATACGCAGTATTTT.

The chain combines TRBV7-9 with TRBJ2-2; tentatively, D is TRBD2 (5 bases). CDR1 is SEHNR, CDR2 FQNEAQ, per germline (reference sequence). This CDR3 comprises 16 residues. CDR3 sequence: CATLGLAQPNTGELFF. The CDR3 DNA sequence: TGTGCAACTTTGGGCCTAGCCCAGCCGAACACCGGGGAGCTGTTTTTT.

The V call is TRBV12-3 or TRBV12-4, the J call TRBJ2-1; perhaps D is TRBD1 or TRBD2 (6 bases each). With 6 bases removed from V and 4 bases from J, the gap between germline ends came to 13 bases. The CDR3 contains 14 residues. The CDR3 region is CASRAGAGYNEQFF. The DNA for the CDR3 is TGTGCCAGCAGGGCAGGGGCGGGATACAATGAGCAGTTCTTC.

Only one count was recorded for this clonotype. This chain uses TRBV20-1 with TRBJ2-3; D tentatively reads TRBD1 or TRBD2 (5 bases each). Looked up from germline, CDR1 is DFQATT and CDR2 is SNEGSKA (reference sequence). This CDR3 region has 14 residues. CDR3 coding DNA: TGCAGCGGGACGACCCCTCCAGTCGCAGATACGCAGTATTTT. It specifies CSGTTPPVADTQYF.

This sequence joins TRBV4-1 and TRBJ1-5; no clear D gene. Trimming removed 0 bases at V and 0 bases at J, with 15 bases between. This CDR3 region has 18 residues. CDR1 MGHRA and CDR2 YSYEKL come from the germline V gene. CDR3 in DNA: TGCGCCAGCAGCCAAGATAGTACAGCCTTTTATAGCAATCAGCCCCAGCATTTT. Residues: CASSQDSTAFYSNQPQHF.

J is TRBJ2-7 and V is TRBV27; 8 bases are shared with TRBD1. From germline, CDR1 is MNHEY and CDR2 SMNVEV (reference sequence). V lost 2 bases to trimming and J lost 3 bases; unmatched junction nucleotides: 6. The length of the CDR3 is 15 residues. The CDR3 reads CASSLAGQGFYEQYF. For the CDR3, the DNA is TGTGCCAGCAGTTTAGCAGGACAGGGTTTCTACGAGCAGTACTTC.

This clonotype was observed a few times. The chain is built from TRBV5-1 and TRBJ2-1; D may be TRBD1 (6 bases). Looked up from germline, CDR1 is SGHRS and CDR2 is YFSETQ. The CDR3 loop spans 13 amino acids. The V end lost 6 bases, the J end lost 7 bases, and 14 bases lay between the germline ends. CDR3 nucleotides: TGCGCCAGCACGAGCAGGGGTGGGAATGAGCAGTTCTTC. Translating it yields CASTSRGGNEQFF.

This clonotype was detected only a few times. The chain employs TRBV29-1 and TRBJ2-7; D gene uncertain. Trimming removed 0 bases from V and 0 bases from J, with 9 bases in between. The CDR3 has 14 residues. Per the germline V gene, CDR1 is SQVTM and CDR2 is ANQGSEA. The CDR3 spells CSVEDPPLSYEQYF. CDR3 bases: TGCAGCGTTGAAGATCCACCCCTCTCCTACGAGCAGTACTTC.

The genes are TRBV7-2 and TRBJ2-3, with a weak D call TRBD2 (5 bases). Trimming stripped 5 bases from V and 2 bases from J, with 11 bases between. CDR1 SGHTA and CDR2 FQGNSA come from the germline V gene. This CDR3 is 14 amino acids long. The CDR3 here is CASSRGLPTDTQYF. CDR3 coding DNA: TGTGCCAGCAGCCGAGGACTGCCCACAGATACGCAGTATTTT.

This clonotype came up a few times. The V call is TRBV29-1, the J call TRBJ2-7; TRBD2 aligns across 7 bases. Losses at the gene ends were 1 base for V and 0 bases for J; bases not matched to a gene: 3. The CDR3 consists of 14 residues. CDR1 is SQVTM and CDR2 is ANQGSEA in the germline V gene. CDR3 amino acids: CSVEGGRDSYEQYF. The CDR3 bases are TGCAGCGTTGAAGGGGGGAGGGACTCCTACGAGCAGTACTTC.

The rearrangement uses TRBV20-1 and TRBJ2-7; 10 bases are shared with TRBD1. CDR1 and CDR2 from the germline V gene are DFQATT and SNEGSKA (reference sequence). This CDR3 is built from 14 residues. J lost 2 bases, V lost 2 bases, and 3 bases had no gene match. The CDR3 here is CSARTGQGAYEQYF. The CDR3, as DNA: TGCAGTGCTAGAACAGGACAGGGGGCCTACGAGCAGTACTTC.

The rearrangement uses TRBV4-1 and TRBJ1-6, with 8 positions matching TRBD1. The V gene end was trimmed by 6 bases and the J gene end by 8 bases; junction bases not matched to a gene: 9. This CDR3 region has 15 residues. CDR1 and CDR2 from the germline V gene are MGHRA and YSYEKL. In nucleotides, the CDR3 is TGCGCCAGCAGTCTTGAAAGGGACAGGTATTCACCCCTCCACTTT. It yields the protein CASSLERDRYSPLHF.

The chain uses TRBV6-2 or TRBV6-3 and TRBJ2-3, with D perhaps being TRBD1 or TRBD2 (5 bases each). The CDR3 runs 17 residues. V lost 6 bases and J 2 bases, leaving 21 bases between the germline ends. Germline V gene sequence: CDR1 MNHEY, CDR2 SVGEGT. CDR3 sequence reads: CASRWSQLVGDTDTQYF. DNA for the CDR3: TGTGCCAGCAGATGGTCGCAACTAGTGGGGGACACAGATACGCAGTATTTT.

This clonotype came up once. The chain uses TRBV20-1 and TRBJ1-2; 9 bases match TRBD1. Losses at the gene ends were 1 base for V and 8 bases for J; bases not matched to a gene: 14. In germline, CDR1 is DFQATT, CDR2 SNEGSKA (reference sequence). CDR3 size: 16 residues. The CDR3 loop reads CSARAREDRGRWGYTF. The CDR3 DNA is TGCAGTGCTAGAGCCAGGGAGGACAGGGGCCGGTGGGGCTACACCTTC.

The V call is TRBV12-3 or TRBV12-4, the J call TRBJ2-3; 9 bases are shared with TRBD1. The junction had 11 bases not matched to a gene; V was cut back by 10 bases and J by 3 bases. This CDR3 spans 15 amino acids. The CDR3 is CANNYGDRVTDTQYF. CDR3 coding DNA: TGTGCCAACAATTACGGGGACAGGGTGACAGATACGCAGTATTTT.

The V call is TRBV7-3, the J call TRBJ2-5; D unclear. The end of the DNA fits TRBJ2-7 better, so the J call may be wrong. Germline-derived CDR1 and CDR2 are SGHTA and FQGTGA. The length of the CDR3 is 13 residues. The CDR3 sequence is CASSFDSAREQYF. The CDR3 nucleotides are TGTGCCAGCAGCTTCGATTCGGCCCGCGAGCAGTACTTC.